Presented here are 9 T cell receptor beta chains from one specimen sequenced in a study of cytomegalovirus exposure and HLA in healthy donors. The PCR made use of 60 Vbeta and 13 Jbeta primers. The method was immunoSEQ multiplex PCR; TCRdb's version includes in-frame clones alone and lacks a portion of them. The sample yields 110,000 or so clones, 82% seen once. Sequenced: PBMCs. These receptors originate from a woman aged 18-29 years in good health and CMV-seronegative.

This chain uses TRBV28 with TRBJ2-5, with D tentatively TRBD1 (6 bases). The V gene lost 4 bases and the J gene lost 5 bases, with 17 bases spanning the gap. The length of the CDR3 is 15 residues. Germline V gives CDR1 MDHEN, CDR2 SYDVKM. The CDR3 here is CASSSDRIGWETQYF. The CDR3 DNA follows: TGTGCCAGCAGTTCCGACAGGATCGGGTGGGAGACCCAGTACTTC.

This clone was counted a single time. The junction departs from germline at one end; a sequencing error may be responsible. The chain uses TRBV7-8 and TRBJ1-1, with 7 bases fitting TRBD1. This CDR3 is built from 16 residues. Germline CDR1 is SGHVS and CDR2 is FQNEAQ. CDR3 sequence reads: CASSLVTTGRWTEDFF. CDR3 DNA: TGTGCCAGCAGCTTAGTTACGACAGGGAGGTGGACTGAAGATTTCTTT.

This clone was seen once. The chain recombines TRBV11-2 with TRBJ2-1, with 8 bases matching TRBD1. V lost 7 bases, J lost 8 bases, and 13 bases stayed unmatched. CDR3 length: 15 amino acids. The germline V gene encodes CDR1 SGHAT and CDR2 FQNNGV. In nucleotides, the CDR3 is TGTGCCAGCAACATTAACCAGGGGGCGCACCATGAGCAGTTCTTC. This translates into CASNINQGAHHEQFF.

The gene calls are TRBV4-1 and TRBJ2-7; the match to TRBD1 covers 7 bases. Trimming at V came to 0 bases and at J to 3 bases, leaving 5 bases not matched to a gene. Germline V gene sequence: CDR1 MGHRA, CDR2 YSYEKL. The CDR3 covers 15 residues. The CDR3 here is CASSQEGQESYEQYV. CDR3 nucleotide sequence: TGCGCCAGCAGCCAAGAAGGACAGGAAAGCTACGAGCAGTACGTC.

The V and J genes are TRBV6-5 and TRBJ2-1; D unresolved. Trimming left V 6 bases short and J 7 bases short, with 7 bases between. CDR1 is MNHEY, CDR2 SVGAGI, per germline. This CDR3 is built from 11 residues. The CDR3 DNA is TGTGCCAGCAGACTCCATAATGAGCAGTTCTTC. The encoded protein is CASRLHNEQFF.

The rearrangement joins TRBV30 to TRBJ1-2; a possible D gene is TRBD1 (6 bases). V was cut by 1 base and J by 7 bases, with 13 bases left in between. Germline loops: CDR1 GTSNPN, CDR2 SVGIG (reference sequence). This CDR3 has 13 residues. The CDR3 nucleotides read TGTGCCTGGAGTGCGGGGCCACAGGGTGGCTACACCTTC. The encoded protein is CAWSAGPQGGYTF.

The chain combines TRBV6-5 with TRBJ2-3, with D maybe TRBD1 (6 bases). There are 14 residues in the CDR3. V lost 5 bases, J lost 0 bases, and 9 bases lay in between. CDR1 MNHEY and CDR2 SVGAGI come from the germline V gene. In nucleotides, the CDR3 is TGTGCCAGCAGTCAAAGGGGGAGCACAGATACGCAGTATTTT. Protein sequence: CASSQRGSTDTQYF.

This chain connects TRBV6-6 to TRBJ2-1, with D uncertain. This CDR3 has 13 residues. CDR1 and CDR2 from the germline V gene are MNHNY and SVGAGI (reference sequence). Trimming took off 8 bases at V and 4 bases at J, with 12 bases between the two ends. CDR3 residues: CASVDDSYNEQFF. The CDR3 coding sequence is TGTGCCAGCGTAGATGATTCTTACAATGAGCAGTTCTTC.

Only a few counts were recorded for this clone. V gene TRBV28 combines with J gene TRBJ1-1; 7 bases map to TRBD1. Looked up from germline, CDR1 is MDHEN and CDR2 is SYDVKM. The CDR3 extends over 14 amino acids. V shed 6 bases and J 5 bases; nucleotides not matched to a gene: 9. In DNA, the CDR3 is TGTGCCAGCAGAGGAGGGGGCGAGGGGACTGAAGCTTTCTTT. Translated: CASRGGGEGTEAFF.